Listed below are T cell receptor beta chains from one sample, sequenced in a study of T cells in localized non-small cell lung cancer. Here immunoSEQ multiplex PCR was the method, and the copy in TCRdb shows in-frame clones only, minus some. The data hold around 33,000 clones, with over 75% observed a single time. Sequences were derived from peripheral blood, sampled before any cancer treatment. The receptors were sampled from a male donor aged 60 or over with stage III squamous cell lung carcinoma. Each CDR3 is given with its conserved first and last residue. The D gene is left open where the match is weak. Not every row has a clone size; where given, it reads once, few, many or a size class.

TRBV5-4,TRBJ2-3,-,-,CASSSATASTDTQYF,TGTGCCAGCAGCTCTGCGACGGCCTCCACAGATACGCAGTATTTT
TRBV28,TRBJ2-7,-,-,CASSSSYEQYF,TGTGCCAGCAGTTCCTCCTACGAGCAGTACTTC
TRBV18,TRBJ1-1,-,once,CASSRGTGGTEAFF,TGTGCCAGCTCACGCGGGACGGGAGGTACTGAAGCTTTCTTT
TRBV19,TRBJ2-7,TRBD2,-,CASSITPAGVHEQYF,TGTGCCAGTAGTATAACGCCAGCGGGAGTCCACGAGCAGTACTTC
TRBV19,TRBJ1-5,-,few,CASSIEWDWPGPQHF,TGTGCCAGTAGTATAGAGTGGGACTGGCCGGGGCCCCAGCATTTT
TRBV2,TRBJ2-3,-,-,CASSELGGFSTDTQYF,TGTGCCAGCAGTGAATTGGGCGGATTTAGCACAGATACGCAGTATTTT
TRBV27,TRBJ2-2,TRBD2,-,CASSLAGHTGELFF,TGTGCCAGCAGTCTAGCGGGACACACCGGGGAGCTGTTTTTT
TRBV7-3,TRBJ2-2,-,-,CASSLMQANTGELFF,TGTGCCAGCAGCTTAATGCAGGCGAACACCGGGGAGCTGTTTTTT
TRBV10-3,TRBJ2-1,-,-,CAISEGGRSSYNEQFF,TGTGCCATCAGTGAGGGGGGCCGGAGCTCCTACAATGAGCAGTTCTTC
TRBV20-1,TRBJ1-1,-,-,CSARAGSEAFF,TGCAGTGCTAGAGCTGGGTCTGAAGCTTTCTTT
TRBV7-7,TRBJ2-5,TRBD2,-,CASSLAEDGTQYF,TGTGCCAGCAGCCTAGCGGAAGATGGGACCCAGTACTTC
TRBV5-6,TRBJ1-2,-,-,CASSLVNRRTNYGYTF,TGTGCCAGCAGCTTGGTAAATCGACGGACTAACTATGGCTACACCTTC
TRBV29-1,TRBJ1-4,-,-,CSVEEGAGNEKLFF,TGCAGCGTTGAAGAGGGAGCGGGTAATGAAAAACTGTTTTTT